This TCR beta chain came from a study of PD-1 and CTLA-4 blockade in melanoma. Profiled with immunoSEQ multiplex PCR; TCRdb holds only in-frame clones, not every one. Of under 40,000 clones listed, 88% are singletons. Per germline, CDR1 SGHRS and CDR2 YFSETQ. This CDR3 comprises 15 residues. Trimming at V came to 1 base and at J to 5 bases, leaving 7 bases not matched to a gene. The origin of this receptor is a human donor with melanoma. The V and J genes are TRBV5-1 and TRBJ1-1, with 8 nucleotides matching TRBD1. This specimen was CD8+ T cells from peripheral blood, taken from a patient given anti-PD-1 treatment. CDR3 sequence: CASSLWTGSRTEAFF. Here the CDR3 DNA reads TGCGCCAGCAGCTTGTGGACAGGGTCAAGGACTGAAGCTTTCTTT.